This is a list of T cell receptor beta chains from one sample in a study of blood T cell repertoires in COVID-19. The protocol was immunoSEQ multiplex PCR, while the TCRdb copy is restricted to in-frame clones and leaves out a portion. Found here are around 200,000 clones, approximately 80% of them singletons; the top ten hold around 7%. Sequencing input: peripheral blood. These receptor sequences come from a woman aged 40 to 55 with COVID-19, enrolled during active disease. The CDR3 runs from the conserved cysteine through the conserved F or W. The D gene is left open where the match is weak. Not all rows give a size; the values are once, few, many and, for expanded clones, a class.

v_call	d_call	clone_size	j_call	cdr3_aa	cdr3_nt
TRBV5-1	.	.	TRBJ2-5	CASMDIGGEETQYF	TGCGCCAGCATGGATATAGGCGGTGAAGAGACCCAGTACTTC
TRBV19	TRBD2	.	TRBJ2-2	CASHSGTNTGELFF	TGTGCCAGTCATAGCGGGACGAACACCGGGGAGCTGTTTTTT
TRBV10-2	.	.	TRBJ2-2	CASSGVGGNTGELFF	TGCGCCAGCAGTGGAGTGGGAGGGAACACCGGGGAGCTGTTTTTT
TRBV6-5	TRBD1	.	TRBJ1-1	CASTQGGANTEAFF	TGTGCCAGCACCCAGGGGGGAGCGAACACTGAAGCTTTCTTT
TRBV14	.	.	TRBJ1-3	CASSQDLGGFPSGNTIYF	TGTGCCAGCAGCCAAGATTTGGGGGGATTCCCCTCTGGAAACACCATATATTTT
TRBV12-3/TRBV12-4	.	.	TRBJ1-2	CASSRFTGYTF	TGTGCCAGCAGTCGGTTTACTGGCTACACCTTC
TRBV6-5	TRBD1	.	TRBJ2-2	CASSYWDRGHPEELFF	TGTGCCAGCAGTTACTGGGACAGGGGGCATCCCGAGGAGCTGTTTTTT
TRBV19	TRBD1	few	TRBJ1-5	CASSRDSYQPQHF	TGTGCCAGTAGTAGGGACAGCTATCAGCCCCAGCATTTT
TRBV7-9	.	.	TRBJ1-1	CASSLDVGLNTEAFF	TGTGCCAGCAGCTTAGATGTGGGCCTGAACACTGAAGCTTTCTTT
TRBV5-4	.	.	TRBJ2-3	CASSLVYTDTQYF	TGTGCCAGCAGCTTGGTATACACAGATACGCAGTATTTT
TRBV7-2	TRBD2	.	TRBJ2-1	CASSLTSRGEQFF	TGTGCCAGCAGCTTGACTAGCCGGGGGGAGCAGTTCTTC
TRBV29-1	.	.	TRBJ2-2	CSVEDRAPGGVGTGELFF	TGCAGCGTTGAAGATCGGGCCCCGGGCGGGGTTGGGACCGGGGAGCTGTTTTTT
TRBV12-3/TRBV12-4	TRBD1	.	TRBJ2-7	CASRDRGPYEQYF	TGTGCCAGCAGGGACAGGGGACCCTACGAGCAGTACTTC
TRBV19	.	.	TRBJ1-2	CASSIVSFSGVGYTF	TGTGCCAGTAGTATAGTCTCCTTCTCAGGGGTAGGCTACACCTTC
TRBV6-5	TRBD1	once	TRBJ1-2	CASSYEGAGYTF	TGTGCCAGCAGTTATGAGGGGGCTGGCTACACCTTC
TRBV27	.	many	TRBJ2-3	CASSTVSGSTDTQYF	TGTGCCAGCAGCACAGTTTCTGGCAGCACAGATACGCAGTATTTT
TRBV6-2/TRBV6-3	.	few	TRBJ2-3	CASSYSRDTQYF	TGTGCCAGCAGTTACTCGCGGGATACGCAGTATTTT
TRBV29-1	.	.	TRBJ2-1	CSVETGPYNEQFF	TGCAGCGTTGAAACTGGGCCGTACAATGAGCAGTTCTTC
TRBV5-5	.	.	TRBJ1-1	CASTFEAPPEAFF	TGTGCCAGCACCTTTGAGGCCCCCCCTGAAGCTTTCTTT
TRBV12-3/TRBV12-4	.	once	TRBJ1-6	CASSPIRNSPLHF	TGTGCCAGCAGCCCTATTAGAAATTCACCCCTCCACTTT
TRBV11-2	.	.	TRBJ1-2	CASSLDYRPPTGSWGYTF	TGTGCCAGCAGCTTAGATTATCGGCCTCCGACAGGATCCTGGGGCTACACCTTC
TRBV6-5	.	.	TRBJ1-4	CASAGGGPANEKLFF	TGTGCCAGCGCCGGGGGGGGACCCGCTAATGAAAAACTGTTTTTT
TRBV28	TRBD2	.	TRBJ2-6	CATTTSGRALGANVLTF	TGTGCCACGACGACTAGCGGGAGGGCCTTGGGGGCCAACGTCCTGACTTTC
TRBV27	.	once	TRBJ1-1	CASSLSRAQDAAFF	TGTGCCAGCAGTTTATCGCGGGCCCAGGATGCGGCTTTCTTT
TRBV28	TRBD2	few	TRBJ2-2	CASSPIWPGLAGGPLDTGELFF	TGTGCCAGCAGTCCGATATGGCCGGGACTAGCGGGAGGGCCGTTGGACACCGGGGAGCTGTTTTTT
TRBV6-4	TRBD2	few	TRBJ2-3	CASSENAGGSGDTQYF	TGTGCCAGCAGTGAGAACGCGGGAGGTTCAGGGGATACGCAGTATTTT
TRBV11-2	TRBD2	.	TRBJ2-1	CASSTLSGRAWGEQFF	TGTGCCAGCAGCACCCTTAGCGGGAGGGCCTGGGGTGAGCAGTTCTTC
TRBV5-8	.	.	TRBJ1-5	CASSLPGGTSNQPQHF	TGTGCCAGCAGCCTCCCCGGGGGAACTAGCAATCAGCCCCAGCATTTT
TRBV4-1	.	.	TRBJ1-3	CASSQGNREGNTIYF	TGCGCCAGCAGCCAAGGGAACAGGGAGGGAAACACCATATATTTT
TRBV24-1	TRBD1	.	TRBJ2-1	CATSDPGGTGGMKYNEQFF	TGTGCCACCAGTGACCCAGGTGGGACAGGGGGCATGAAATACAATGAGCAGTTCTTC
TRBV12-3/TRBV12-4	.	.	TRBJ2-7	CASNTAGPYEQYF	TGTGCCAGCAACACGGCGGGCCCCTACGAGCAGTACTTC
TRBV19	.	.	TRBJ2-1	CASTPRSDWSNEQFF	TGTGCCAGTACCCCAAGGTCGGACTGGAGCAATGAGCAGTTCTTC
TRBV24-1	.	.	TRBJ1-2	CATSVQGSGGYTF	TGTGCCACCAGTGTCCAGGGGTCGGGTGGCTACACCTTC
TRBV28	.	.	TRBJ2-1	CASSSPGTRYNEQFF	TGTGCCAGCAGTTCGCCCGGGACTCGCTACAATGAGCAGTTCTTC
TRBV27	TRBD1	.	TRBJ1-5	CASRGQGVPQHF	TGTGCCAGTCGAGGACAGGGGGTGCCCCAGCATTTT
TRBV24-1	.	.	TRBJ2-1	CATSDSSLYEQFF	TGTGCCACCAGTGATTCTAGTTTGTATGAGCAGTTCTTC
TRBV6-5	TRBD1	once	TRBJ1-5	CASSWRQGANQPQHF	TGTGCCAGCAGTTGGCGACAGGGGGCCAATCAGCCCCAGCATTTT
TRBV3-1/TRBV3-2	.	.	TRBJ2-6	CATNSRTGISGANVLTF	TGTGCCACCAATTCGCGAACAGGGATTTCTGGGGCCAACGTCCTGACTTTC
TRBV9	.	.	TRBJ1-6	CASSVATGSYNSPLHF	TGTGCCAGCAGCGTAGCTACAGGAAGCTATAATTCACCCCTCCACTTT
TRBV7-9	.	.	TRBJ2-1	CASKKAGPNNEQFF	TGTGCCTCCAAGAAGGCGGGGCCGAATAATGAGCAGTTCTTC
TRBV3-1/TRBV3-2	.	.	TRBJ1-2	CASSQERAGLGGYTF	TGTGCCAGCAGCCAAGAGCGGGCTGGGCTAGGTGGCTACACCTTC
TRBV5-6	TRBD1	.	TRBJ2-1	CASSFGQGDFQFF	TGTGCCAGCAGCTTCGGGCAGGGGGATTTCCAGTTCTTC
TRBV6-1	TRBD2	.	TRBJ2-3	CASSELAGGPDTQYF	TGTGCCAGCAGTGAATTAGCGGGGGGGCCAGATACGCAGTATTTT
TRBV2	TRBD2	few	TRBJ2-7	CASVWGVAGLSYEQYF	TGTGCCAGCGTATGGGGAGTAGCGGGACTCTCCTACGAGCAGTACTTC
TRBV5-8	.	.	TRBJ2-7	CASSLLATTFYEQYF	TGTGCCAGCAGCTTGCTGGCTACTACCTTCTACGAGCAGTACTTC
TRBV27	TRBD2	.	TRBJ2-7	CASSLRNPGLGVYEQYF	TGTGCCAGCAGTCTCAGGAACCCGGGACTAGGTGTCTACGAGCAGTACTTC
TRBV9	TRBD1	.	TRBJ1-6	CASSQGTGERSPLHF	TGTGCCAGCAGCCAAGGGACAGGGGAGAGATCACCCCTCCACTTT
TRBV5-1	.	few	TRBJ1-5	CASSSSPGQRSNQPQHF	TGCGCCAGCAGCTCGTCTCCAGGACAACGAAGCAATCAGCCCCAGCATTTT
TRBV5-4	.	once	TRBJ1-4	CASSLGEDTQLFF	TGTGCCAGCAGCTTGGGAGAGGACACCCAACTGTTTTTT
TRBV5-4	TRBD1	once	TRBJ1-4	CASSLDRELFF	TGTGCCAGCAGCCTCGACAGGGAACTGTTTTTT
TRBV10-1	.	many	TRBJ1-5	CASIGDAKSFNQPQHF	TGCGCCAGCATCGGAGATGCGAAGAGTTTTAATCAGCCCCAGCATTTT
TRBV28	.	.	TRBJ1-2	CASSVTGVYGYTF	TGTGCCAGCAGCGTTACGGGGGTTTATGGCTACACCTTC
TRBV5-1	TRBD1	.	TRBJ2-1	CASSEGQGKHEQFF	TGCGCCAGCAGCGAAGGACAGGGGAAGCATGAGCAGTTCTTC
TRBV7-2	.	.	TRBJ1-1	CASSLNPLGAVGNTEAFF	TGTGCCAGCAGCTTAAATCCGCTGGGGGCCGTGGGGAACACTGAAGCTTTCTTT
TRBV18	.	.	TRBJ2-1	CASSPPVTASYNEQFF	TGTGCCAGCTCACCACCGGTCACAGCCTCCTACAATGAGCAGTTCTTC